This T cell receptor (beta chain) was found in a study of blood T cells in healthy people across ages. Findings of the study overall: The lack of PBMC sorting stopped any conclusive naive versus antigen-experienced comparison.

V dropped 0 bases and J dropped 3 bases, with 21 bases sitting between them. Germline V gene data show CDR1 as PRHDT and CDR2 as FYEKMQ (reference sequence). The CDR3 runs to 18 residues. The use of a sample-barcoded 5' primer and a J-beta primer mix characterized a second PCR of roughly 6 to 11 cycles. TCRdb passed the 5' RACE reads through MiXCR, listing each CDR3 protein once. The table has 1,800,000 or so distinct CDR3 sequences, about two fifths seen once; the top ten hold under 30%. On this clonotype itself: Its cognate antigen is unknown.

The sample taken for sequencing was blood. The chain carries TRBV13 and TRBJ2-7, with a weak D call TRBD2 (6 bases). This receptor was obtained from a human donor in good health. Written as DNA, the CDR3 is TGTGCCAGCAGCTTAGGTTTAAGGTATGGGGGGATGGACTACGAGCAGTACTTC. It specifies CASSLGLRYGGMDYEQYF.